One TCR beta chain is described in this entry. The data derive from a study of OX40 agonist ivuxolimab in advanced cancers. Overall study context: It was ivuxolimab, an agonistic anti-OX40 (CD134) antibody, that patients were treated with. Patients with prior anti-PD-1, anti-PD-L1 or anti-CTLA-4 therapy were eligible; 35% to 50% had some.

The CDR3 consists of 14 residues. CDR1 is SGDLS, CDR2 YYNGEE, per germline. V dropped 2 bases and J dropped 8; count of bases not matched to a gene: 3. Using immunoSEQ multiplex PCR, the repertoire was profiled, and TCRdb retains in-frame clones only, with some absent. The data contain around 70,000 clones, roughly 85% of them singletons. The chain has TRBV9 and TRBJ1-6; 8 positions agree with TRBD1. The sample here was CD4+ or CD8+ T cells sorted from blood, taken in a trial of the OX40 agonist ivuxolimab. The receptor was derived from an adult with an advanced solid tumor such as melanoma, head and neck, liver or kidney cancer. The DNA for the CDR3 is TGTGCCAGCAGCGTCGGACAGGGTTATTCACCCCTCCACTTT. The encoded protein is CASSVGQGYSPLHF.